This record covers a single TCR beta chain. The antigen remains undetermined. This CDR3 spans 12 amino acids. Looked up from germline, CDR1 is SGHVS and CDR2 is FQNEAQ. V was trimmed by 6 bases and J by 8 bases, leaving 10 bases between them. Time point: inflamed ileum from the surgical specimen. This table comes from immunoSEQ multiplex PCR, and its TCRdb copy is limited to in-frame clones, with some not included. The table lists some 6,600 clones, roughly four fifths of them singletons. This entry is derived from a study of T cell repertoires in ileal Crohn's disease. The wider study: Operated complications were stricturing disease (61%) and penetrating disease (about 40%). The M0 sample came from the inflamed ileal portion of the resected specimen.

General observations from the study: Clonal expansions were more frequent in active smokers than non-smokers at surgery.

The chain is built from TRBV7-8 and TRBJ1-4; D gene uncertain. The receptor comes from an adult with Crohn's disease. Sequenced input: ileal tissue. CDR3 bases: TGTGCCAGCAGTCTAGGAGGCGAAAAACTGTTTTTT. The encoded protein is CASSLGGEKLFF.